This T cell receptor beta chain stems from a study of shared clonotypes between healthy human individuals. Libraries were prepared by immunoSEQ multiplex PCR; TCRdb keeps only in-frame clonotypes and omits some of them. This repertoire shows some 320,000 clones, roughly 84% found once; its top ten account for around 16%. The clonotype originates from a man between 18 and 35 years old in good health. Material for sequencing was memory CD8+ T cells sorted from blood. Sample subset: CD45RO+ cells pooled with CCR7-negative TemRA cells.

This CDR3 reads CASSPWTGRTYEQYF. The DNA for the CDR3 is TGCGCCAGCAGCCCATGGACAGGGCGCACCTACGAGCAGTACTTC. This sequence joins TRBV4-1 and TRBJ2-7; 8 bases align to TRBD1. The trim removed 4 bases at V and 2 bases at J, leaving 7 bases unmatched. The CDR3 is 15 amino acids. The germline CDR1 and CDR2 sequences are MGHRA and YSYEKL.